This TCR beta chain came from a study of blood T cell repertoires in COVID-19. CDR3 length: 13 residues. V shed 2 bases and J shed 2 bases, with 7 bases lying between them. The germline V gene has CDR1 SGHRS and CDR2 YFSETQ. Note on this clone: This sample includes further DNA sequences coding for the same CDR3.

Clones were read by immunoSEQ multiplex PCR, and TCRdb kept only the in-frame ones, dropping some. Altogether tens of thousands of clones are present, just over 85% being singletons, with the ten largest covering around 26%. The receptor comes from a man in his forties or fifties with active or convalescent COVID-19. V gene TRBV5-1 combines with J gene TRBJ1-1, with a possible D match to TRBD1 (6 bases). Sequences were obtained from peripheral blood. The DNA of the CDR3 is TGCGCCAGCAGCTTTGGGGGCAACACTGAAGCTTTCTTT. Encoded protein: CASSFGGNTEAFF.